The 22 T cell receptor beta chains presented below share a single source sample, sequenced in a study of cytomegalovirus exposure and HLA in healthy donors. Amplification used 60 Vbeta primers and 13 Jbeta primers. Some clones are missing from TCRdb's copy, which holds only in-frame ones; the method was immunoSEQ multiplex PCR. The sample has over 150,000 clones; about 65% are singletons. Sequencing was done on a sample of PBMCs. These receptor sequences come from a woman aged 25 to 39 in good health and CMV-seronegative.

The chain combines TRBV2 with TRBJ1-4, with a possible D match to TRBD1 (6 bases). In germline, CDR1 is SNHLY, CDR2 FYNNEI. V was trimmed by 4 bases and J by 8 bases, leaving 8 bases between them. The CDR3 has 12 residues. This CDR3 is CASSVGQEKLFF. CDR3 sequence (DNA): TGTGCCAGCAGTGTCGGACAGGAAAAACTGTTTTTT.

The V and J genes are TRBV28 and TRBJ1-1; D is unclear. Trimming left V 11 bases short and J 3 bases short, with 13 bases between. Germline values: CDR1 MDHEN, CDR2 SYDVKM. This CDR3 has 12 amino acids. DNA for the CDR3: TGTGCCGGTACTAACGGGTACACTGAAGCTTTCTTT. Protein: CAGTNGYTEAFF.

The chain combines TRBV6-5 with TRBJ2-3; a weak D match, TRBD2 (7 bases). From germline, CDR1 is MNHEY and CDR2 SVGAGI. With 2 bases removed from V and 1 base from J, the gap between germline ends came to 10 bases. This CDR3 spans 15 amino acids. The CDR3, as DNA: TGTGCCAGCAGTTACGCGGGGGCGGGCACAGATACGCAGTATTTT. It codes for CASSYAGAGTDTQYF.

The chain links TRBV7-9 to TRBJ2-2; TRBD1 is a possible D gene (6 bases). Germline CDR1 is SEHNR and CDR2 is FQNEAQ (reference sequence). This CDR3 has 16 residues. V lost 4 bases and J 6 bases, leaving 18 bases between the germline ends. CDR3 nucleotide sequence: TGTGCCAGCAGCTCTCCCAGGGGACCCGCCCCCGGGGAGCTGTTTTTT. Translation: CASSSPRGPAPGELFF.

The rearrangement joins TRBV19 to TRBJ2-1, with 10 bases matching TRBD2. Germline values: CDR1 LNHDA, CDR2 SQIVND (reference sequence). This CDR3 region has 16 residues. Trimming at V came to 1 base and at J to 9 bases, leaving 9 bases not matched to a gene. The CDR3 loop is CASSIGPSGRTTEQFF. In nucleotides, the CDR3 is TGTGCCAGTAGTATAGGTCCTAGCGGGAGAACAACTGAGCAGTTCTTC.

The chain employs TRBV6-5 and TRBJ1-4; 8 nucleotides align to TRBD1. V lost 6 bases and J lost 8; bases outside the gene matches: 8. This CDR3 contains 14 residues. Germline loops: CDR1 MNHEY, CDR2 SVGAGI. The CDR3 DNA follows: TGTGCCAGCAGCATACAGGGGGGAGGAGAAAAACTGTTTTTT. Its protein product is CASSIQGGGEKLFF.

This clone came up a few times. The rearrangement links TRBV29-1 to TRBJ1-1, with D hard to call. V was trimmed by 5 bases and J by 0 bases, leaving 10 bases between them. There are 13 residues in the CDR3. Germline V gene lookup returns CDR1 SQVTM and CDR2 ANQGSEA. In DNA form, the CDR3 reads TGCAGCGTTCTCAGGCAGCTGAACACTGAAGCTTTCTTT. Encoded protein: CSVLRQLNTEAFF.

This chain links TRBV6-5 with TRBJ2-5; D is possibly TRBD1 (6 bases). The CDR3 is 14 residues long. Germline loops: CDR1 MNHEY, CDR2 SVGAGI. Trimming removed 6 bases from V and 5 bases from J, with 16 bases in between. The CDR3 loop is CASRFTGRLETQYF. CDR3 DNA: TGTGCCAGCAGATTCACAGGGCGGTTGGAGACCCAGTACTTC.

The J gene is TRBJ1-2, the V gene TRBV7-2; TRBD1 agrees at 7 bases. Losses at the gene ends were 5 bases for V and 8 bases for J; bases not matched to a gene: 8. The CDR3 extends over 13 amino acids. The germline V gene encodes CDR1 SGHTA and CDR2 FQGNSA. The CDR3 protein is CASSPEGARGYTF. In DNA form, the CDR3 reads TGTGCCAGCAGCCCGGAGGGGGCGAGAGGCTACACCTTC.

The chain uses TRBV19 and TRBJ1-5; tentative D call: TRBD1 (6 bases). This CDR3 has 14 residues. Trimming removed 5 bases from V and 7 bases from J, with 15 bases in between. Germline V gives CDR1 LNHDA, CDR2 SQIVND (reference sequence). The DNA of the CDR3 is TGTGCCAGTAGTCCCTCGGAAAGGGGGCAGCCCCAGCATTTT. This sequence encodes CASSPSERGQPQHF.

The genes are TRBV10-3 and TRBJ2-1; 9 bases line up with TRBD2. The germline CDR1 and CDR2 sequences are ENHRY and SYGVKD. The CDR3 extends over 14 amino acids. Trimming cost V 3 bases and J 8 bases; bases outside gene matches: 5. The DNA of the CDR3 is TGTGCCATCAGTGATTTAGCGGGAGCCTATGAGCAGTTCTTC. Residues: CAISDLAGAYEQFF.

The V call is TRBV19, the J call TRBJ2-1; perhaps TRBD2 as D (7 bases). CDR1 is LNHDA, CDR2 SQIVND, per germline (reference sequence). The CDR3 has 11 amino acids. V was clipped by 6 bases and J by 16 bases, with 16 bases between them. The CDR3 bases are TGTGCCAGTAGAGGGGGGGCGGGAGACTTCTTC. Translated, it gives CASRGGAGDFF.

This chain joins TRBV5-1 and TRBJ1-6; 7 nucleotides agree with TRBD1. The germline CDR1 and CDR2 sequences are SGHRS and YFSETQ. The junction had 4 bases not matched to a gene; V was cut back by 4 bases and J by 9 bases. The CDR3 is 13 amino acids. The CDR3 loop reads CASSRTGLSPLHF. DNA of the CDR3: TGCGCCAGCAGCAGGACAGGTCTTTCACCCCTCCACTTT.

As for this clone: Additional DNA sequences in this sample encode the identical CDR3. CDR3 protein: CASSDSSSGANVLTF. CDR3 DNA sequence: TGTGCCAGCAGTGACTCGAGCTCTGGGGCCAACGTCCTGACTTTC. The rearrangement joins TRBV6-4 to TRBJ2-6; D uncertain. The CDR3 spans 15 residues. Germline loops: CDR1 MRHNA, CDR2 SNTAGT. The V end lost 0 bases, the J end lost 0 bases, and 3 bases lay between the germline ends.

The chain uses TRBV6-1 and TRBJ1-1; weak D call: TRBD1 (5 bases). The CDR3 loop spans 13 amino acids. CDR1 is MNHNS, CDR2 SASEGT, per germline. Trimming took off 5 bases at V and 1 base at J, with 8 bases between the two ends. The CDR3 coding sequence is TGTGCCAGCAGTATTACAGGGAACACTGAAGCTTTCTTT. Amino acids: CASSITGNTEAFF.

This clone was counted a few times. The chain uses TRBV4-3 and TRBJ2-2; 14 bases line up with TRBD2. Germline trimming cut 2 bases from V and 2 bases from J; bases unmatched to any gene: 10. Germline V gene data show CDR1 as LGHNA and CDR2 as YSLEER. This CDR3 is built from 20 residues. This CDR3 is CASSQLWTSGRILNTGELFF. DNA of the CDR3: TGCGCCAGCAGCCAACTCTGGACTAGCGGGAGGATTCTTAACACCGGGGAGCTGTTTTTT.

This rearrangement joins TRBV27 to TRBJ1-2; 7 bases are a match to TRBD1. The junction had 2 bases not matched to a gene; V was cut back by 3 bases and J by 1 base. Germline assignment: CDR1 MNHEY and CDR2 SMNVEV (reference sequence). The CDR3 consists of 14 residues. The DNA for the CDR3 is TGTGCCAGCAGTTTCAGGGGGGATAACTATGGCTACACCTTC. This sequence encodes CASSFRGDNYGYTF.

This chain uses TRBV5-5 with TRBJ2-1; D is possibly TRBD1 (6 bases). CDR1 SGHKS and CDR2 YYEKEE come from the germline V gene (reference sequence). CDR3 length equals 15 residues. Trimming pared 1 base from V and 6 bases from J, leaving 14 bases between. The CDR3 loop reads CASSLTPSRGNEQFF. As DNA, the CDR3 is TGTGCCAGCAGCTTGACCCCGTCCAGGGGCAATGAGCAGTTCTTC.

This chain uses TRBV15 with TRBJ2-3; D is possibly TRBD2 (6 bases). The CDR3 contains 16 residues. V gave up 2 bases and J gave up 0 bases, with 12 bases separating them. Per the germline V gene, CDR1 is LNHNV and CDR2 is YYDKDF (reference sequence). CDR3 DNA: TGTGCCACCAGCAGATCAGCGGGTTCTAGCACAGATACGCAGTATTTT. It yields the protein CATSRSAGSSTDTQYF.

This clone has more than one count but fewer than ten. The V and J genes are TRBV5-6 and TRBJ1-1, with D possibly matching TRBD1 (6 bases). The CDR3 has 13 amino acids. Germline V lookup: CDR1 SGHDT, CDR2 YYEEEE. Trimming took 4 bases from V and 11 from J, leaving 18 bases between them. The CDR3: CASSMDLDSQAFF. The CDR3 DNA reads TGTGCCAGCAGCATGGACCTGGACAGTCAGGCTTTCTTT.

The rearrangement links TRBV2 to TRBJ2-7, with TRBD2 as a possible D gene (5 bases). Trimming left V 8 bases short and J 2 bases short, with 19 bases between. The length of the CDR3 is 15 residues. From germline, CDR1 is SNHLY and CDR2 FYNNEI. CDR3 nucleotide sequence: TGTGCCAGCGAAGTTGAGTCGAGCGGAGCCTACGAGCAGTACTTC. Translation: CASEVESSGAYEQYF.

The chain carries TRBV15 and TRBJ2-5, with a weak D call TRBD1 (5 bases). The CDR3 consists of 14 residues. Between the trimmed V and J ends, which lost 5 bases and 2 bases, there was a span of 12 bases. Germline V CDR1 and CDR2: LNHNV, YYDKDF (reference sequence). Here the CDR3 reads CATSSQGVQETQYF. The CDR3 DNA sequence: TGTGCCACCAGCTCCCAGGGTGTACAAGAGACCCAGTACTTC.